A selection of T cell receptor beta chains follows, all from one sample in a study of regulatory T cells in long-lasting Graves disease. TCRdb re-analysed the multiplex PCR reads in MiXCR, keeping a single row per CDR3 protein. The sample yields some 400,000 distinct CDR3 sequences, more than 13% seen once. In addition, the sample was reused for a study of T cells in Graves' hyperthyroidism and ophthalmopathy.

Here the sequenced sample was peripheral blood mononuclear cells (PBMCs), taken at new diagnosis, from a patient treated with antithyroid drugs. These receptors originate from a woman younger than 45 with Graves disease. CDR3s include the opening cysteine and the closing phenylalanine or tryptophan. D genes are given only for firm matches. Some rows mark clone size as missing; the rest say once, few, many or name a class of expanded clone.

NA	TRBV4-1	TRBD2	TRBJ2-1	CASSQRSGSWDEQFF	TGCGCCAGCAGCCAACGAAGCGGGAGTTGGGATGAGCAGTTCTTC
many	TRBV7-8	NA	TRBJ2-7	CASSLAPTALWEQYF	TGTGCCAGCAGCTTAGCGCCCACAGCTCTGTGGGAGCAGTACTTC
many	TRBV20-1	TRBD2	TRBJ2-5	CSAGRVAGDGETQYF	TGCAGTGCGGGACGGGTAGCGGGAGATGGGGAGACCCAGTACTTC
many	TRBV11-2	TRBD2	TRBJ2-1	CASSLGLAGGPYNEQFF	TGTGCCAGCAGCTTGGGACTAGCGGGAGGGCCCTACAATGAGCAGTTCTTC
many	TRBV18	NA	TRBJ2-7	CASSPRVRRDEQYF	TGTGCCAGCTCACCAAGGGTAAGGAGAGACGAGCAGTACTTC
many	TRBV5-6	NA	TRBJ1-1	CASSRSTEAFF	TGTGCCAGCAGCCGCAGCACTGAAGCTTTCTTT
many	TRBV6-1	NA	TRBJ1-2	CASREYGDYGYTF	TGTGCCAGCAGGGAATACGGAGACTATGGCTACACCTTC
many	TRBV2	TRBD1	TRBJ2-1	CASSELGQGRNEQFF	TGTGCCAGCAGTGAATTGGGACAGGGAAGGAATGAGCAGTTCTTC
few	TRBV6-1	TRBD2	TRBJ2-6	CASSRAGALTGANVLTF	TGTGCCAGCAGCCGAGCGGGGGCCTTAACTGGGGCCAACGTCCTGACTTTC
many	TRBV5-1	NA	TRBJ2-2	CASSSQGTGELFF	TGCGCCAGCAGCTCCCAGGGCACCGGGGAGCTGTTTTTT
many	TRBV18	NA	TRBJ1-1	CASSPLLGRRTEAFF	TGTGCCAGCTCACCACTCCTGGGTCGGAGGACTGAAGCTTTCTTT
many	TRBV24-1	TRBD2	TRBJ2-3	CATRYERENWVTDTQYF	TGTGCCACCAGGTATGAGCGGGAGAATTGGGTCACAGATACGCAGTATTTT
NA	TRBV10-3	TRBD2	TRBJ2-6	CAISGSGGGSAGANVLTF	TGTGCCATCAGTGGGTCGGGGGGAGGTTCTGCTGGGGCCAACGTCCTGACTTTC
NA	TRBV20-1	TRBD2	TRBJ2-1	CSARVRTSGSYNEQFF	TGCAGTGCTAGAGTCCGGACTAGCGGGAGCTACAATGAGCAGTTCTTC
NA	TRBV6-2/TRBV6-3	NA	TRBJ1-3	CASRRKKQGWGNTIYF	TGTGCCAGCAGACGGAAAAAACAGGGTTGGGGAAACACCATATATTTT
NA	TRBV27	TRBD2	TRBJ2-1	CASSGLAGRWGQFF	TGTGCCAGCAGCGGACTAGCGGGAAGGTGGGGGCAGTTCTTC
many	TRBV3-1	TRBD2	TRBJ2-2	CASSSGTSGNGELFF	TGTGCCAGCAGCTCCGGGACTAGCGGGAACGGGGAGCTGTTTTTT
few	TRBV7-6	NA	TRBJ2-3	CASSGRLDDTQYF	TGTGCCAGCAGCGGAAGGCTAGACGATACGCAGTATTTT
many	TRBV12-3/TRBV12-4	NA	TRBJ1-1	CASSPAQWDTEAFF	TGTGCCAGCAGTCCCGCTCAGTGGGACACTGAAGCTTTCTTT
few	TRBV24-1	NA	TRBJ2-1	CATMGWDSYNEQFF	TGTGCCACCATGGGGTGGGATTCCTACAATGAGCAGTTCTTC
many	TRBV27	NA	TRBJ1-2	CASSSPKRKGGYTF	TGTGCCAGCAGTTCTCCCAAGAGAAAGGGTGGCTACACCTTC
many	TRBV7-2	TRBD2	TRBJ2-7	CASSLGGSSGSRYEQYF	TGTGCCAGCAGCTTAGGGGGGTCTAGCGGGAGTCGCTACGAGCAGTACTTC
many	TRBV2	TRBD1	TRBJ1-1	CASSDPGQGDEAFF	TGTGCCAGCAGTGATCCGGGACAGGGTGATGAAGCTTTCTTT
many	TRBV4-1	TRBD2	TRBJ2-2	CASSPRVAGTTGELFF	TGCGCCAGCAGCCCCCGGGTAGCGGGGACCACCGGGGAGCTGTTTTTT
NA	TRBV24-1	TRBD2	TRBJ2-3	CATSDLASASGQYTQYF	TGTGCCACCAGTGATTTGGCCTCCGCTAGCGGGCAATATACGCAGTATTTT
many	TRBV2	NA	TRBJ1-6	CASAPLRGGGNSPLHF	TGTGCCAGCGCACCCCTACGAGGAGGGGGGAATTCACCCCTCCACTTT
many	TRBV2	NA	TRBJ1-1	CASDYGGRRTEAFF	TGTGCCAGCGATTACGGGGGGAGGAGGACTGAAGCTTTCTTT
NA	TRBV7-9	TRBD2	TRBJ2-6	CASSLVLAGLGANVLTF	TGTGCCAGCAGCCTCGTCCTAGCGGGACTTGGGGCCAACGTCCTGACTTTC
many	TRBV12-3/TRBV12-4	TRBD1	TRBJ2-7	CASSPSRGHGIYEQYF	TGTGCCAGCAGTCCTTCAAGGGGGCACGGTATATACGAGCAGTACTTC
many	TRBV24-1	TRBD1	TRBJ1-2	CATSDSTGAGKNGYTF	TGTGCCACCAGTGATTCGACAGGGGCAGGGAAAAATGGCTACACCTTC
NA	TRBV12-3/TRBV12-4	NA	TRBJ2-2	CASSPSAGNTGELFF	TGTGCCAGCAGTCCTAGCGCAGGAAACACCGGGGAGCTGTTTTTT
many	TRBV4-1	NA	TRBJ2-2	CASSQGQLLYTGELFF	TGCGCCAGCAGCCAGGGGCAGCTTCTCTACACCGGGGAGCTGTTTTTT
many	TRBV20-1	TRBD2	TRBJ2-7	CSARALSGLAEEHPYEQYF	TGCAGTGCTAGAGCCTTATCCGGGCTAGCGGAAGAACACCCCTACGAGCAGTACTTC
few	TRBV30	NA	TRBJ1-6	CAWSKDRTQPNNSPLHF	TGTGCCTGGAGTAAAGACAGAACCCAACCAAATAATTCACCCCTCCACTTT
few	TRBV28	NA	TRBJ2-3	CASSFSSGSTDTQYF	TGTGCCAGCAGTTTTTCCAGCGGGAGCACAGATACGCAGTATTTT
few	TRBV5-1	NA	TRBJ1-5	CASSLGTYNQPQHF	TGCGCCAGCAGCTTGGGGACATACAATCAGCCCCAGCATTTT
once	TRBV12-3/TRBV12-4	NA	TRBJ2-7	CASIKSGEGSEQYF	TGTGCCAGCATCAAATCGGGAGAGGGTTCCGAGCAGTACTTC
few	TRBV6-2/TRBV6-3	NA	TRBJ2-1	CASSYPGRVGDEQFF	TGTGCCAGCAGTTACCCGGGGCGAGTGGGGGATGAGCAGTTCTTC
many	TRBV20-1	NA	TRBJ1-5	CSASTESNQPQHF	TGCAGTGCTAGCACGGAGAGCAATCAGCCCCAGCATTTT
many	TRBV20-1	NA	TRBJ1-2	CSARDAGRGYGYTF	TGCAGTGCTAGAGATGCAGGCCGTGGCTATGGCTACACCTTC
NA	TRBV6-5	TRBD2	TRBJ2-7	CASSYSRGGYEQYF	TGTGCCAGCAGTTACTCTCGGGGGGGGTACGAGCAGTACTTC
NA	TRBV7-3	TRBD2	TRBJ2-3	CASSLSGSSDTQYF	TGTGCCAGCAGCTTAAGCGGGAGCTCAGATACGCAGTATTTT
NA	TRBV4-1	TRBD2	TRBJ2-5	CASSRKLAGERETQYF	TGCGCCAGCAGCCGCAAACTAGCGGGAGAGAGAGAGACCCAGTACTTC
few	TRBV12-5	NA	TRBJ2-1	CASGFGDGRYNEQFF	TGTGCTAGTGGTTTTGGTGACGGGCGATACAATGAGCAGTTCTTC
many	TRBV2	NA	TRBJ1-5	CASGGRRDQPQHF	TGTGCCAGCGGGGGGCGGCGAGATCAGCCCCAGCATTTT
many	TRBV12-3/TRBV12-4	TRBD1	TRBJ1-4	CASSSSDRELFF	TGTGCCAGCAGTTCATCGGACAGGGAACTGTTTTTT
many	TRBV27	NA	TRBJ1-5	CASSPKWGSNQPQHF	TGTGCCAGCAGTCCGAAATGGGGCAGCAATCAGCCCCAGCATTTT
NA	TRBV29-1	NA	TRBJ1-5	CSVRPGVGNQPQHF	TGCAGCGTCCGACCCGGGGTGGGCAATCAGCCCCAGCATTTT
NA	TRBV28	NA	TRBJ1-3	CASHLHSGNTIYF	TGTGCCAGCCACCTCCACTCTGGAAACACCATATATTTT
NA	TRBV18	NA	TRBJ2-7	CASSHGFFYEQYF	TGTGCCAGCTCACATGGTTTCTTCTACGAGCAGTACTTC
few	TRBV27	TRBD1	TRBJ2-3	CASSLTGGGRTDTQYF	TGTGCCAGCAGTTTAACAGGGGGCGGAAGGACAGATACGCAGTATTTT
many	TRBV12-3/TRBV12-4	TRBD1	TRBJ1-2	CASSLSGTGGGYTF	TGTGCCAGCAGTTTATCGGGGACAGGCGGTGGCTACACCTTC
few	TRBV29-1	TRBD2	TRBJ2-5	CSVDGTSGRYQETQYF	TGCAGCGTTGATGGGACTAGCGGGAGATACCAAGAGACCCAGTACTTC
few	TRBV13	NA	TRBJ1-6	CASSLDRGSNSPLHF	TGTGCCAGCAGCTTAGATCGGGGGAGTAATTCACCCCTCCACTTT
NA	TRBV7-9	TRBD1	TRBJ1-1	CASSSGQGVVGAEAFF	TGTGCCAGCAGCTCGGGACAGGGGGTAGTAGGGGCTGAAGCTTTCTTT
many	TRBV3-1	NA	TRBJ1-1	CASSPKWGQNTEAFF	TGTGCCAGCAGCCCCAAGTGGGGACAGAACACTGAAGCTTTCTTT
NA	TRBV10-3	NA	TRBJ1-1	CATGRGTEAFF	TGTGCCACCGGACGGGGCACTGAAGCTTTCTTT
many	TRBV13	NA	TRBJ1-1	CASSPAVHRGGAEEAFF	TGTGCCAGCAGCCCCGCCGTTCACCGGGGGGGAGCTGAAGAAGCTTTCTTT
many	TRBV6-5	NA	TRBJ1-2	CASSYSVRNYGYTF	TGTGCCAGCAGTTACTCGGTTCGGAACTATGGCTACACCTTC
NA	TRBV12-3/TRBV12-4	NA	TRBJ2-2	CASSFMGTGELLF	TGTGCCAGCAGTTTTATGGGGACCGGGGAGCTGCTTTTT